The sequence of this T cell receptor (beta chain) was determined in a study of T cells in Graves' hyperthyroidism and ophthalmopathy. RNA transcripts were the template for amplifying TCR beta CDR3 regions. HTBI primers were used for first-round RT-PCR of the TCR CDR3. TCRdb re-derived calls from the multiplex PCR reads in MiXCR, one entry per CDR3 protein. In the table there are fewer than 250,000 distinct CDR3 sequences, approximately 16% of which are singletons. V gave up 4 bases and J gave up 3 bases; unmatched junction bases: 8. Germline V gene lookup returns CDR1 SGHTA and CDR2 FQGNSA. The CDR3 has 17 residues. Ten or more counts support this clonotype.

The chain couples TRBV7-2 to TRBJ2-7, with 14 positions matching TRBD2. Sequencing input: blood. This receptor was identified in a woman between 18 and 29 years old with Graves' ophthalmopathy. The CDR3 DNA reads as TGTGCCAGCAGCTCTTCTCATGGGACTAGCGGGAGCTACGAGCAGTACTTC. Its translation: CASSSSHGTSGSYEQYF.